This T cell receptor beta chain emerged from a study of Ad26.COV2.S vaccination and SARS-CoV-2 variants. This clone was found a few times. TCRdb keeps only in-frame clones here, not all; method: immunoSEQ multiplex PCR. The table includes about 280,000 clones, roughly 86% detected once. The CDR3 is made up of 14 amino acids. V lost 4 bases and J lost 8; bases outside the gene matches: 6. Germline-derived CDR1 and CDR2 are SGHNT and YYREEE (reference sequence). Stated treatment: over 15 received Ad26.COV2.S at low or high dose, single or two shots; several received placebo; per-sample allocation not given. The study sampled participants on day 63 after the first vaccine or placebo injection.

The chain links TRBV5-4 to TRBJ1-4; 9 nucleotides align to TRBD1. The TCR sequence derives from a person between 18 and 65 years old who received the Ad26.COV2.S COVID-19 vaccine or a placebo. This material consisted of peripheral blood, taken in a trial of Ad26.COV2.S vaccine versus placebo. The CDR3 nucleotides read TGTGCCAGCAGCCCCGGGACAGGGCACGAAAAACTGTTTTTT. Amino acid sequence: CASSPGTGHEKLFF.